The clone carrying this T cell receptor (beta chain) was detected many times. Its antigen is not known. This entry is derived from a study of tumor-infiltrating lymphocytes in primary liver carcinoma. Study at large: Sample yields of productive TCRbeta reads, ranging from roughly 3.5 to 8 million, were similar across tissue types.

Blood RNA came from unsorted whole blood; germline DNA was also extracted. Study outcomes and limitations: Relative to tumor region pairs, the tumor-adjacent and tumor-blood pairs showed overlap that was lower.

Reverse transcription of roughly 470 ng total RNA with a constant-region primer produced TCR beta cDNA. Investigators got TCR beta libraries out of three nested multiplex PCR rounds, done with slightly modified ARM-PCR. The first two PCR rounds used TRBV1-TRBV30 forward primers with a C-beta reverse primer, around 10 cycles each. TCRdb ran MiXCR on the multiplex PCR reads and lists one entry per CDR3 protein. The sample includes 330,000 or so distinct CDR3 sequences, 65% of them seen just once. V lost 3 bases, J lost 0 bases, and 5 bases lay in between. There are 14 residues in the CDR3. Germline CDR1 SGHNT, CDR2 YENEEA.

This TCR derives from a man aged 40-49 years with primary liver carcinoma and hepatitis B virus infection. The sample was peripheral blood. The gene calls are TRBV11-3 and TRBJ2-2, with unresolved D. The CDR3 protein is CASSFRANTGELFF. The CDR3 bases are TGTGCCAGCAGCTTCCGGGCGAACACCGGGGAGCTGTTTTTT.